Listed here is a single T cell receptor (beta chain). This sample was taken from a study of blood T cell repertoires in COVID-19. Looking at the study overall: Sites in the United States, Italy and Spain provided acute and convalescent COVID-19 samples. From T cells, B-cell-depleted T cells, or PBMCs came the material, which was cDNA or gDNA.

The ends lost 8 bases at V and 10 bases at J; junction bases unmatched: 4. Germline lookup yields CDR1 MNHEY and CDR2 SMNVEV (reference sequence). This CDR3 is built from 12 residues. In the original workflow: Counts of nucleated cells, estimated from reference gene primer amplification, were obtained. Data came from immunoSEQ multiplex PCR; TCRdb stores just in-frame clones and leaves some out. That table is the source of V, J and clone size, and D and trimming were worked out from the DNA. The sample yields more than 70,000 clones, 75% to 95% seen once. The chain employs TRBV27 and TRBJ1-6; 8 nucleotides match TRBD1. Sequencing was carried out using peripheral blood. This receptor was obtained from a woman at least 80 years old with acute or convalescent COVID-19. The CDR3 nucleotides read TGTGCCAGCGGACAGGGACGGTCACCCCTCCACTTT. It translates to CASGQGRSPLHF.